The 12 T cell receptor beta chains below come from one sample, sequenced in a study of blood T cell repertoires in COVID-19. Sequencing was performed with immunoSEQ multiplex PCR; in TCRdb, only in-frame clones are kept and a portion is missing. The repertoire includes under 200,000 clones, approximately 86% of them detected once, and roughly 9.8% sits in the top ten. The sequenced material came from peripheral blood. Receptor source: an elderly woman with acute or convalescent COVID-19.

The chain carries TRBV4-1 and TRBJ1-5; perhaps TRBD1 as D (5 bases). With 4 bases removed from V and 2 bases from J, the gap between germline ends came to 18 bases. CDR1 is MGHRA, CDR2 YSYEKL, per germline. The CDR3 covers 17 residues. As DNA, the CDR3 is TGCGCCAGCAGCCTACAGACCCCCCGGGGGGGCAATCAGCCCCAGCATTTT. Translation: CASSLQTPRGGNQPQHF.

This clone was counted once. The DNA for the CDR3 is TGTGCCTGGAGTCTCGCCGGGACAGGTTATGGCTACACCTTC. As protein: CAWSLAGTGYGYTF. V is TRBV30 and J is TRBJ1-2; 8 bases align to TRBD1. CDR3 length: 14 residues. Germline V gives CDR1 GTSNPN, CDR2 SVGIG (reference sequence). Trimming removed 2 bases from V and 5 bases from J; junction bases left unmatched: 7.

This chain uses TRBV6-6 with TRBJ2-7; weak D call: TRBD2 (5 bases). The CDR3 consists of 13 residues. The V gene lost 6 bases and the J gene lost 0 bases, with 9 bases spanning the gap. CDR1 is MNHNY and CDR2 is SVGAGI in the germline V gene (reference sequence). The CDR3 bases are TGTGCCAGCAGAGGACTGGGCTCCTACGAGCAGTACTTC. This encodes CASRGLGSYEQYF.

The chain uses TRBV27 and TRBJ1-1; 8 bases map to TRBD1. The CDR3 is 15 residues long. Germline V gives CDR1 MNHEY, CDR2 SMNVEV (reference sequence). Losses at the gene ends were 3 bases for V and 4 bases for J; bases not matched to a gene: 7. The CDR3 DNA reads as TGTGCCAGCAGTTTCCAGGGGGCTCGCGGCACTGAAGCTTTCTTT. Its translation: CASSFQGARGTEAFF.

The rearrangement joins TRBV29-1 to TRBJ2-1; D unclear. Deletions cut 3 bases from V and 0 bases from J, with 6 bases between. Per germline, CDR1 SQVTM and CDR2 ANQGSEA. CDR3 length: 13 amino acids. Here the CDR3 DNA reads TGCAGCGTTGAGGGCGCCTCCTACAATGAGCAGTTCTTC. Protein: CSVEGASYNEQFF.

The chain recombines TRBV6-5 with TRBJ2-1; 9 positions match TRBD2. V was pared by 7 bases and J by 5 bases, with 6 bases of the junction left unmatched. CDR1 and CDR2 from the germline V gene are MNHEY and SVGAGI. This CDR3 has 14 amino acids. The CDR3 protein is CASKNGLANNEQFF. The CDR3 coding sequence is TGTGCCAGCAAAAATGGACTAGCGAACAATGAGCAGTTCTTC.

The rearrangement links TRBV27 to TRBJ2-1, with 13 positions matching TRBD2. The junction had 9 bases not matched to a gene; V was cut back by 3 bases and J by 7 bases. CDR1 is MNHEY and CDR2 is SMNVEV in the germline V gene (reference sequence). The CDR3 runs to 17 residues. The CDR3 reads CASSFRPRTSGRNEQFF. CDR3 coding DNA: TGTGCCAGCAGTTTCCGACCCAGGACTAGCGGGAGAAATGAGCAGTTCTTC.

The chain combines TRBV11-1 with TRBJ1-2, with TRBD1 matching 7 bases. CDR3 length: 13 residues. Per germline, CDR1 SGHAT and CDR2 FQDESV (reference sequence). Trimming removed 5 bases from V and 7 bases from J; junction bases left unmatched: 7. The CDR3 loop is CASSHDRAAGYTF. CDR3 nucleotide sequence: TGTGCCAGCAGCCACGACAGGGCCGCTGGCTACACCTTC.

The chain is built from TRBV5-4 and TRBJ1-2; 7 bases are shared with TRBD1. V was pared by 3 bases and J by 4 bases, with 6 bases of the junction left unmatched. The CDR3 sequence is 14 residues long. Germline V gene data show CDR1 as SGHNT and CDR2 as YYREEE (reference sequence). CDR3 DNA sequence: TGTGCCAGCAGCTCCCCGGGACAGCCCTATGGCTACACCTTC. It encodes CASSSPGQPYGYTF.

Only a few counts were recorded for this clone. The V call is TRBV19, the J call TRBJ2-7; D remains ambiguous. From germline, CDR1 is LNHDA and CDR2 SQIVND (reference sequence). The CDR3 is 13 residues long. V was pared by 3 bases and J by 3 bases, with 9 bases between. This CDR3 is CASSMATGYEQYF. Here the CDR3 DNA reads TGTGCCAGTAGTATGGCGACGGGCTACGAGCAGTACTTC.

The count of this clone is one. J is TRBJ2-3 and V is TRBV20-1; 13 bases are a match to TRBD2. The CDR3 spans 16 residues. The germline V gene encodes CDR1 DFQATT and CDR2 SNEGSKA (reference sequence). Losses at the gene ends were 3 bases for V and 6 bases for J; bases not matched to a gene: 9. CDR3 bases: TGCAGTGCTAGTCCCCCGACTAGCGGGAGGCTTGATACGCAGTATTTT. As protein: CSASPPTSGRLDTQYF.

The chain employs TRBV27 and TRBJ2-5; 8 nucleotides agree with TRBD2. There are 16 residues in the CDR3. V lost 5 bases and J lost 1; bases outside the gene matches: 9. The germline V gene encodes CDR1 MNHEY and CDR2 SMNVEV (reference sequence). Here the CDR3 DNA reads TGTGCCAGCAGTCCCCAGCGGCGGGGGGTCCAAGAGACCCAGTACTTC. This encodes CASSPQRRGVQETQYF.